The TCR beta chain under discussion was sequenced for a study of T cells in tuberculosis. In the case of this clone: Its antigen is unidentified.

Notes on the study in general: GMM-specific TCRs were nearer to active tuberculosis alpha repertoires, suggesting expansion. Active tuberculosis patients had shorter CDR3-alpha; the beta difference was nonsignificant. GEM motif frequencies gave 60% to 70% accuracy; the GMM repertoire gave about 90%.

Profiling relied on immunoSEQ multiplex PCR, and the TCRdb table lists in-frame clones only, not all of them. The sample has approximately 30,000 clones; just over 90% are singletons. This CDR3 comprises 14 residues. The trim removed 5 bases at V and 5 bases at J, leaving 8 bases unmatched. Per the germline V gene, CDR1 is SEHNR and CDR2 is FQNEAQ (reference sequence). This TCR was sampled from a donor aged 10-29 years with latent tuberculosis or without tuberculosis infection. Sequenced input: PBMCs. The chain is built from TRBV7-9 and TRBJ2-7; 8 nucleotides align to TRBD1. CDR3: CASSPFDRGDEQYF. As DNA, the CDR3 is TGTGCCAGCAGCCCTTTCGACAGGGGTGACGAGCAGTACTTC.